Sequencing of this TCR beta chain was carried out in a study of response to subunit inactivated influenza vaccine (dated by TCRdb to 2016 to 2019). For the study in its entirety: Deep quantitative profiling of the T cell receptor repertoire was used in the study to follow responses to a trivalent subunit inactivated influenza vaccine.

The library relied on RT-PCR. Sequencing relied on an Illumina HiSeq 2500. TCRdb took the public reads, trimmed them with fastp at Q25, ran MiXCR for clone calling and kept in-frame beta chains. Each entry is one CDR3 protein sequence, shown with its most common DNA and genes. The sample data list under 950,000 distinct CDR3 sequences, and around 20% of these were observed just once. 9.5% to 13% of the sample belongs to the ten largest clones. What the study reported, not specific to this receptor: It was suggested by the authors that each seasonal influenza vaccination may recruit only a limited number of new T cells.

Between the V and J ends, shortened by 3 bases and 3 bases respectively, the junction contains 12 bases. CDR1 and CDR2 (MNHEY, SMNVEV) derive from the germline V gene (reference sequence). Including the terminal cysteine and phenylalanine, the CDR3 comprises 15 residues. The only DNA kept is the CDR3, 45 bases in frame from the first base. This clonotype was detected a few times. Its antigen remains unidentified. The input lacks base qualities; no much larger clone sits a single base away. This receptor chain uses TRBV27 and TRBJ2-1; the D gene lacks a confident call. The starting material was PBMCs from blood, obtained around 5 days after vaccination. The sequence was obtained from a man in his fifties who received an inactivated influenza vaccine. Donor details come from another sample of the same person, matched by shared clones. CDR3 protein: CASSFSPPGYNEQFF. The sequenced DNA is TGTGCCAGCAGTTTTAGTCCCCCAGGCTACAATGAGCAGTTCTTC.